In this sample, the clone carrying this T cell receptor beta chain turned up a few times. What it binds is unknown. Original data processing: A distant-metastasis classifier for papillary thyroid cancer was built using CDR3 differences across clinicopathological groups. TCRdb re-called the PCR reads through MiXCR. The V and J calls and clone size are TCRdb's, not the authors'. The repertoire holds roughly 15,000 clones, with around a fifth as singletons. CDR3 length: 14 residues. Per the germline V gene, CDR1 is MNHEY and CDR2 is SMNVEV (reference sequence). Unmatched junction bases numbered 9, after V lost 6 bases and J lost 7 bases. The sample comes from a study of metastatic and nonmetastatic thyroid tumors. Nobody among the patients had been given any treatment before thyroid surgery. Overall study results and limits: Reports indicated that malignant thyroid tumors showed significantly higher TCR beta diversity than benign nodules did, in blood and tumor.

The chain combines TRBV27 with TRBJ2-7; 10 bases fit TRBD2. This sequence originates from a female donor with papillary thyroid cancer or a benign thyroid nodule (not recorded which). Some clones in this sample may be carry-over from other donors' samples. The sequencing sample was made of adjacent normal tissue. The CDR3 DNA follows: TGTGCCAGCAGCCCGCTAGCGGGAGCTTATGAGCAGTACTTC. Translation gives CASSPLAGAYEQYF.